The 20 T cell receptor beta chains in this list originate from one sample, sequenced in a study of shared clonotypes between healthy human individuals. Measured with immunoSEQ multiplex PCR; TCRdb has only the in-frame clones, and not every one. Of approximately 1.4 million clones in the sample, around 98% were seen once. What was sequenced was naive CD4+ T cells sorted from blood. Regarding subset: CD45RA+ positively selected. Receptors were obtained from a man aged 25-45 years in good health.

The V and J genes are TRBV5-1 and TRBJ2-3; D remains unclear. CDR1 is SGHRS, CDR2 YFSETQ, per germline. This CDR3 region has 14 residues. V was clipped by 4 bases and J by 4 bases, with 13 bases between them. The CDR3 protein is CASSDSSGSDTQYF. The CDR3 coding sequence is TGCGCCAGCAGCGACTCGTCCGGGTCAGATACGCAGTATTTT. The full variable domain, its missing parts supplied by reference TRBV5-1 and TRBJ2-3, is KAGVTQTPRYLIKTRGQQVTLSCSPISGHRSVSWYQQTPGQGLQFLFEYFSETQRNKGNFPGRFSGRQFSNSRSEMNVSTLELGDSALYLCASSDSSGSDTQYFGPGTRLTVL.

This clone was counted once. The chain recombines TRBV6-1 with TRBJ1-3; D may be TRBD1 (5 bases). With 3 bases removed from V and 4 bases from J, the gap between germline ends came to 10 bases. This CDR3 spans 14 amino acids. In germline, CDR1 is MNHNS, CDR2 SASEGT. CDR3: CASSEGLGGNTIYF. The CDR3, as DNA: TGTGCCAGCAGTGAGGGACTTGGCGGAAACACCATATATTTT.

The V gene is TRBV5-4, the J gene TRBJ2-1, with TRBD2 matching 16 bases. The length of the CDR3 is 16 residues. Germline V gives CDR1 SGHNT, CDR2 YYREEE (reference sequence). V shed 4 bases, J shed 5 bases, and the junction held 3 bases outside the gene matches. In nucleotides, the CDR3 is TGTGCCAGCAGCCGGGGACTAGCGGGAGGGAACAATGAGCAGTTCTTC. Translated, it gives CASSRGLAGGNNEQFF.

On this clone: The junction differs from germline at one of its ends, possibly a read error. The V gene is TRBV7-7, the J gene TRBJ1-3; 8 bases align to TRBD1. This CDR3 contains 15 residues. Germline V gives CDR1 SSHAT, CDR2 FNYEAQ (reference sequence). The CDR3 reads CASSPGQEAGNTIYF. The CDR3 DNA is TGTGCTAGCAGCCCGGGACAGGAGGCTGGAAACACCATATATTTT.

This clone has just one count. V gene TRBV5-1 combines with J gene TRBJ2-1, with a possible D match to TRBD2 (6 bases). Germline CDR1 SGHRS, CDR2 YFSETQ. V lost 4 bases and J 7 bases, leaving 18 bases between the germline ends. The CDR3 spans 15 residues. The CDR3 region is CASSPPPGRNNEQFF. CDR3 in DNA: TGCGCCAGCAGCCCGCCTCCGGGGAGGAATAATGAGCAGTTCTTC. Variable domain in full (rest from reference TRBV5-1 and TRBJ2-1): KAGVTQTPRYLIKTRGQQVTLSCSPISGHRSVSWYQQTPGQGLQFLFEYFSETQRNKGNFPGRFSGRQFSNSRSEMNVSTLELGDSALYLCASSPPPGRNNEQFFGPGTRLTVL.

V is TRBV15 and J is TRBJ2-3; 13 bases map to TRBD2. The ends lost 3 bases at V and 2 bases at J; junction bases unmatched: 17. CDR1 LNHNV and CDR2 YYDKDF come from the germline V gene (reference sequence). This CDR3 is built from 21 residues. The chain's CDR3 is CATSRAGGLAGVRRNTDTQYF. In nucleotides, the CDR3 is TGTGCCACCAGCAGGGCGGGAGGACTAGCGGGAGTGAGGCGGAACACAGATACGCAGTATTTT.

The genes are TRBV6-4 and TRBJ2-1, with D perhaps TRBD2 (5 bases). Germline-derived CDR1 and CDR2 are MRHNA and SNTAGT. Trimming cost V 8 bases and J 0 bases, with 8 bases left between them. The CDR3 sequence is 13 residues long. CDR3 coding DNA: TGTGCCAGCGGCCGGGACTCCTACAATGAGCAGTTCTTC. Translated: CASGRDSYNEQFF.

The chain carries TRBV5-6 and TRBJ1-5, with D hard to call. Germline CDR1 reads SGHDT; CDR2 reads YYEEEE. The CDR3 has 14 residues. With 4 bases removed from V and 9 bases from J, the gap between germline ends came to 17 bases. CDR3 DNA sequence: TGTGCCAGCAGCCGGGCGATTGGGTTGGGGCCCCAGCATTTT. Translation gives CASSRAIGLGPQHF.

The chain joins TRBV7-6 to TRBJ2-5; 10 positions match TRBD2. The trim removed 1 base at V and 4 bases at J, leaving 15 bases unmatched. CDR1 and CDR2 (germline): SGHVS, FNYEAQ. This CDR3 has 19 amino acids. Written as DNA, the CDR3 is TGTGCCAGCAGCTTAGAAGGGACTAGCGCTAATCAAAAGAGAGAGACCCAGTACTTC. It specifies CASSLEGTSANQKRETQYF.

The chain couples TRBV11-2 to TRBJ2-4; D gene uncertain. Trimming left V 5 bases short and J 4 bases short, with 6 bases between. The CDR3 extends over 12 amino acids. Per the germline V gene, CDR1 is SGHAT and CDR2 is FQNNGV. This CDR3 reads CASSVGKNIQYF. The CDR3 DNA follows: TGTGCCAGCAGCGTAGGAAAAAACATTCAGTACTTC.

The CDR3 region is CASSPYPWRSHNEQFF. The CDR3 nucleotides are TGTGCCAGCAGCCCCTACCCCTGGCGCAGCCACAATGAGCAGTTCTTC. This chain links TRBV14 with TRBJ2-1; D is ambiguous. Germline CDR1 SGHDN, CDR2 FVKESK. The CDR3 sequence is 16 residues long. The ends were cut back, 4 bases at V and 5 bases at J, with 18 bases in the middle.

As concerns this clone: Other DNA sequences in this sample translate to the same CDR3. The CDR3 loop is CASSFGGSSYEQYF. CDR3 nucleotide sequence: TGTGCCAGCAGCTTTGGCGGGAGCTCCTACGAGCAGTACTTC. The chain is built from TRBV7-9 and TRBJ2-7, with TRBD2 matching 7 bases. Trimming at V came to 3 bases and at J to 0 bases, leaving 2 bases not matched to a gene. CDR3 length: 14 residues. In germline, CDR1 is SEHNR, CDR2 FQNEAQ (reference sequence).

The rearrangement uses TRBV19 and TRBJ2-2, with a tentative D call TRBD1 (6 bases). CDR3 length: 19 residues. From germline, CDR1 is LNHDA and CDR2 SQIVND (reference sequence). The V end lost 0 bases, the J end lost 5 bases, and 22 bases lay between the germline ends. CDR3 in amino acids: CASSIDLSRGSNPTGELFF. CDR3 in DNA: TGTGCCAGTAGTATAGATCTTAGCAGGGGATCGAACCCGACCGGGGAGCTGTTTTTT.

V usage is TRBV18 and J usage is TRBJ2-7; 8 nucleotides line up with TRBD1. The germline V gene has CDR1 KGHSH and CDR2 LQKENI. V was pared by 5 bases and J by 2 bases, with 5 bases of the junction left unmatched. The CDR3 loop spans 14 amino acids. Here the CDR3 DNA reads TGTGCCAGCTCAAGCAGACAGGGGACCTACGAGCAGTACTTC. Its translation is CASSSRQGTYEQYF.

This clone was seen just once. The chain recombines TRBV6-5 with TRBJ2-1; D may be TRBD2 (6 bases). Trimming stripped 1 base from V and 12 bases from J, with 13 bases between. The CDR3 consists of 13 residues. Germline V gene lookup returns CDR1 MNHEY and CDR2 SVGAGI. DNA for the CDR3: TGTGCCAGCAGTTACTTCAGCGGGTCATGGCAGTTCTTC. As protein: CASSYFSGSWQFF.

J is TRBJ2-3 and V is TRBV7-9; weak D call: TRBD2 (6 bases). The CDR3 spans 16 residues. The V and J ends lost 4 bases and 0 bases respectively, with 14 bases between them. Germline V CDR1 and CDR2: SEHNR, FQNEAQ (reference sequence). The CDR3 sequence is CASSSPRAGSTDTQYF. In DNA, the CDR3 is TGTGCCAGCAGCTCACCGAGGGCGGGAAGCACAGATACGCAGTATTTT.

The rearrangement joins TRBV27 to TRBJ2-5, with a tentative D call TRBD1 (5 bases). The CDR3 totals 16 residues. Trimming stripped 3 bases from V and 0 bases from J, with 14 bases between. CDR1 is MNHEY, CDR2 SMNVEV, per germline (reference sequence). The CDR3 DNA follows: TGTGCCAGCAGTTTGTTTGCGACAGAACACCAAGAGACCCAGTACTTC. Translating it yields CASSLFATEHQETQYF.

V and J are TRBV7-9 and TRBJ2-5; D could derive from TRBD1 or TRBD2 (5 bases each). Deletions cut 4 bases from V and 5 bases from J, with 17 bases between. CDR3 size: 15 residues. Germline CDR1 is SEHNR and CDR2 is FQNEAQ (reference sequence). The CDR3: CASSSNLGGWETQYF. DNA of the CDR3: TGTGCCAGCAGCTCGAACCTTGGGGGTTGGGAGACCCAGTACTTC.

CDR3 bases: TGCGCCAGCAGCTGGGAGGGGAAGAACACCGGGGAGCTGTTTTTT. Residues: CASSWEGKNTGELFF. The chain links TRBV5-1 to TRBJ2-2; 7 bases line up with TRBD2. CDR3 length equals 15 residues. J was trimmed by 1 base and V by 3 bases; bases with no gene match: 3. Germline CDR1 SGHRS, CDR2 YFSETQ. Full variable domain (outside the CDR3, taken from reference TRBV5-1 and TRBJ2-2): KAGVTQTPRYLIKTRGQQVTLSCSPISGHRSVSWYQQTPGQGLQFLFEYFSETQRNKGNFPGRFSGRQFSNSRSEMNVSTLELGDSALYLCASSWEGKNTGELFFGEGSRLTVL.

The chain links TRBV28 to TRBJ1-1; TRBD1 aligns across 9 bases. Germline loops: CDR1 MDHEN, CDR2 SYDVKM. The CDR3 has 17 amino acids. Trimming at V came to 4 bases and at J to 11 bases, leaving 20 bases not matched to a gene. The CDR3 nucleotides read TGTGCCAGCAGTTCCCCCGGGGGAGGCACACAGGGGGCGAAGGCTTTCTTT. It encodes CASSSPGGGTQGAKAFF. Drawing the rest from reference TRBV28 and TRBJ1-1, the complete variable domain is DVKVTQSSRYLVKRTGEKVFLECVQDMDHENMFWYRQDPGLGLRLIYFSYDVKMKEKGDIPEGYSVSREKKERFSLILESASTNQTSMYLCASSSPGGGTQGAKAFFGQGTRLTVV.